The entry below describes one T cell receptor (beta chain). Germline V lookup: CDR1 SGHNT, CDR2 YYREEE (reference sequence). The CDR3 runs to 14 residues. V trimming: 4 bases; J trimming: 7 bases; junction bases outside the gene matches: 6. The data are from a study of blood T cell repertoires in COVID-19. Whole-study context: Both acute and convalescent COVID-19 samples were obtained from the United States, Italy and Spain. PBMCs, B-cell-depleted T cells, or T cells were the source of the cDNA or gDNA that made up the material.

Per the authors' pipeline: For nucleated cells, counts were estimated from reference gene primer amplification. Measured with immunoSEQ multiplex PCR; TCRdb has only the in-frame clones, and not every one. V and J calls and clone size are as listed in that table; D and trimming were resolved from the DNA. The table has 9,500 to 15,000 clones, about 88% seen once; the top ten hold 12% to 15%. The sequencing input was peripheral blood. The chain joins TRBV5-4 to TRBJ2-2; 8 positions match TRBD1. The source is an older man with active COVID-19. The CDR3 coding sequence is TGTGCCAGCAGCCCCGGACAGGGTGTCGGGGAGCTGTTTTTT. This encodes CASSPGQGVGELFF.